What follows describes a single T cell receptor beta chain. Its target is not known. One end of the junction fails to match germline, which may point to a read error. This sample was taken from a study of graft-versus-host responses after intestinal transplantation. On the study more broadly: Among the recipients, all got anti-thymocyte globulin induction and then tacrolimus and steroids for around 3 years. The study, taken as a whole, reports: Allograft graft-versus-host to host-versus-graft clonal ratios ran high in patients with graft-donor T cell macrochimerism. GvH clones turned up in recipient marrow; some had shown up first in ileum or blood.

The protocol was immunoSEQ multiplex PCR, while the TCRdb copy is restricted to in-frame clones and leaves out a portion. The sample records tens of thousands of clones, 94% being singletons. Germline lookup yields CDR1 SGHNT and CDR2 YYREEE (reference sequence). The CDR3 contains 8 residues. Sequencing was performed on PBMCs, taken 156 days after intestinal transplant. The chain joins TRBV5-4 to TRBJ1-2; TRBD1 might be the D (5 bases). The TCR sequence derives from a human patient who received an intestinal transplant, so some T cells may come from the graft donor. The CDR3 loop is CASGSGGF. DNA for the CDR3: TGTGCCAGCGGGTCGGGGGGATTC. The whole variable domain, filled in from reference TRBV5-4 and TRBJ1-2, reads ETGVTQSPTHLIKTRGQQVTLRCSSQSGHNTVSWYQQALGQGPQFIFQYYREEENGRGNFPPRFSGLQFPNYSSELNVNALELDDSALYLCASGSGGFGSGTRLTVV.